This T cell receptor (beta chain) was captured in a study of blood T cell repertoires in COVID-19. As for the study in general: COVID-19 samples from acute and convalescent phases originated in the United States, Italy and Spain. Sources were T cells, B-cell-depleted T cells, or PBMCs; the material itself was cDNA or gDNA.

Original processing methods: For nucleated cells, counts were estimated from reference gene primer amplification. Here immunoSEQ multiplex PCR was the method, and the copy in TCRdb shows in-frame clones only, minus some. V, J and clone size derive from that table, while D and trimming were established from the DNA sequence. Of around 110,000 clones listed, roughly 80% are singletons. CDR3 length: 17 residues. The V segment lost 0 bases and the J segment 1 base; nucleotides outside the gene matches: 6. CDR1 and CDR2 from the germline V gene are SGDLS and YYNGEE. Sample: peripheral blood. The receptor comes from a man aged 70-80 years with acute or convalescent COVID-19. This chain links TRBV9 with TRBJ2-3; 9 bases agree with TRBD1. The CDR3: CASSVVNRGPGTDTQYF. DNA for the CDR3: TGTGCCAGCAGCGTAGTTAACAGGGGGCCCGGCACAGATACGCAGTATTTT.